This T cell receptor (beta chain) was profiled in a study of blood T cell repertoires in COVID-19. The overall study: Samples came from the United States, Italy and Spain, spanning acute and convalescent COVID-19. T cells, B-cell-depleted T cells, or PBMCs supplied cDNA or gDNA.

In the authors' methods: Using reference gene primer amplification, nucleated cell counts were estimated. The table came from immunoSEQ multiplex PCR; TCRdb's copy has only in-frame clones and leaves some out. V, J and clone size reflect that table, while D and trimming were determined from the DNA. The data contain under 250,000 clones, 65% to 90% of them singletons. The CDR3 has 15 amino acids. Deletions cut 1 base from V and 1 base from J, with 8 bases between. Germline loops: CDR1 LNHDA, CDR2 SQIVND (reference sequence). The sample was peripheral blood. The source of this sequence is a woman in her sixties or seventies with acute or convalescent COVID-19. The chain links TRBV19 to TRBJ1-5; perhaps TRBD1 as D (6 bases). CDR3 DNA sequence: TGTGCCAGTAGTATAGGACAGGCCAGCAATCAGCCCCAGCATTTT. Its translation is CASSIGQASNQPQHF.